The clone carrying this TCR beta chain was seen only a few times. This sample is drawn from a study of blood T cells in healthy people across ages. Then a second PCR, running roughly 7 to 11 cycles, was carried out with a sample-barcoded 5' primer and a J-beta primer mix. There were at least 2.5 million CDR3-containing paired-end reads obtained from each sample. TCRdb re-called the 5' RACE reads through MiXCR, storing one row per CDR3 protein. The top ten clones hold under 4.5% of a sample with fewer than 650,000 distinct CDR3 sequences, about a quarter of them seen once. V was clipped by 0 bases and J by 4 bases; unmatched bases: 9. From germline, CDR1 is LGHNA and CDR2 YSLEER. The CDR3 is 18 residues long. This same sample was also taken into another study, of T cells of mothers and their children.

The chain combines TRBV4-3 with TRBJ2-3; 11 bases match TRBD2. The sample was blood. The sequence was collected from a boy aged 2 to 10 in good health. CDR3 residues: CASSQDRLAGGFADTQYF. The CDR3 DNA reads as TGCGCCAGCAGCCAAGATAGGCTAGCGGGAGGTTTTGCAGATACGCAGTATTTT.